The 26 T cell receptor beta chains below all came from one sample that was sequenced in a study of post-analysis software for immune sequencing data. Study outcomes and limitations: In patients, TRBV5-6, TRBV5-1 and TRBV20-1 belonged to five TRBV segments found more frequently than in controls.

The TCR beta cDNA libraries contained unique molecular identifiers. MiXCR, run by TCRdb on the PCR reads, gives a single entry per CDR3 protein. This repertoire shows roughly 700,000 distinct CDR3 sequences, about 32% found once; its top ten account for under 0.7%. Their recognized antigens are unknown. The sample consisted of blood. Receptors originate from a girl aged 5-17 years with multiple sclerosis.

This chain links TRBV7-9 with TRBJ2-2; 9 nucleotides match TRBD1. The CDR3 is made up of 16 amino acids. Germline CDR1 reads SEHNR; CDR2 reads FQNEAQ (reference sequence). With 4 bases clipped from V and 4 bases from J, the junction kept 7 bases outside the gene matches. In DNA form, the CDR3 reads TGTGCCAGCAGCTGGACCGGGACAGGGACCACCGGGGAGCTGTTTTTT. It translates to CASSWTGTGTTGELFF. The full variable domain, with the rest looked up from reference TRBV7-9 and TRBJ2-2, is DTGVSQNPRHKITKRGQNVTFRCDPISEHNRLYWYRQTLGQGPEFLTYFQNEAQLEKSRLLSDRFSAERPKGSFSTLEIQRTEQGDSAMYLCASSWTGTGTTGELFFGEGSRLTVL.

This clonotype was found a few times. The chain has TRBV7-2 and TRBJ2-2; D remains ambiguous. The CDR3 spans 14 residues. V was shortened by 5 bases and J by 7 bases, with 14 bases between the two germline ends. Germline V gene sequence: CDR1 SGHTA, CDR2 FQGNSA. The CDR3 protein is CASSPPRSGGELFF. CDR3 sequence (DNA): TGTGCCAGCAGCCCCCCTAGGTCGGGCGGGGAGCTGTTTTTT. Supplemented by reference TRBV7-2 and TRBJ2-2, the full variable domain reads GAGVSQSPSNKVTEKGKDVELRCDPISGHTALYWYRQSLGQGLEFLIYFQGNSAPDKSGLPSDRFSAERTGGSVSTLTIQRTQQEDSAVYLCASSPPRSGGELFFGEGSRLTVL.

This chain joins TRBV20-1 and TRBJ1-5, with 9 nucleotides matching TRBD1. The CDR3 loop spans 14 amino acids. CDR1 DFQATT and CDR2 SNEGSKA come from the germline V gene (reference sequence). V was pared by 6 bases and J by 6 bases, with 9 bases of the junction left unmatched. CDR3 residues: CSAQGQGNFQPQHF. CDR3 DNA: TGCAGTGCCCAGGGACAGGGAAACTTTCAGCCCCAGCATTTT.

This clonotype was detected a few times. The genes are TRBV14 and TRBJ1-6, with 10 positions matching TRBD1. The CDR3 is made up of 15 amino acids. The germline CDR1 and CDR2 sequences are SGHDN and FVKESK. With V trimmed by 5 bases and J by 7 bases, 5 bases remained unmatched. This CDR3 reads CASSVRQGANSPLHF. In nucleotides, the CDR3 is TGTGCCAGCAGCGTTCGACAGGGGGCAAATTCACCCCTCCACTTT.

The gene calls are TRBV12-5 and TRBJ1-1; D not resolved. Per germline, CDR1 LGHNT and CDR2 FRNRAP. Trimming shortened V by 3 bases and J by 4 bases, and 9 bases separated the two germline ends. This CDR3 spans 13 amino acids. Here the CDR3 DNA reads TGTGCTAGTGGTTTTGTGGGAGGCACTGAAGCTTTCTTT. Translated, it gives CASGFVGGTEAFF.

V is TRBV9 and J is TRBJ2-3, with D possibly matching TRBD2 (6 bases). This CDR3 is built from 19 residues. CDR1 and CDR2 from the germline V gene are SGDLS and YYNGEE. Trimming removed 3 bases from V and 0 bases from J, with 23 bases in between. CDR3 coding DNA: TGTGCCAGCAGCGCTGTGGGGGGTGGAGGCCCTAGTAGCACAGATACGCAGTATTTT. Translated: CASSAVGGGGPSSTDTQYF.

V usage is TRBV12-3 or TRBV12-4 and J usage is TRBJ1-1; D ambiguous. The CDR3 covers 13 residues. V lost 6 bases to trimming and J lost 3 bases, with 11 bases between them. This chain's CDR3 is CASRSLLDTEAFF. The CDR3 DNA reads TGTGCCAGCAGATCCCTGCTCGACACTGAAGCTTTCTTT.

The chain recombines TRBV29-1 with TRBJ1-2; D unresolved. Per the germline V gene, CDR1 is SQVTM and CDR2 is ANQGSEA. The CDR3 loop spans 11 amino acids. V lost 6 bases, J lost 3 bases, and 8 bases lay in between. Here the CDR3 reads CSVRADYGYTF. The CDR3 DNA reads as TGCAGCGTGCGGGCCGACTATGGCTACACCTTC.

This clonotype was counted only a few times. The chain carries TRBV4-3 and TRBJ2-1; a weak D match, TRBD1 (6 bases). V was trimmed by 0 bases and J by 9 bases, leaving 18 bases between them. The CDR3 has 16 residues. CDR1 is LGHNA, CDR2 YSLEER, per germline. The chain's CDR3 is CASSQEGALIGGEQFF. The CDR3 nucleotides read TGCGCCAGCAGCCAAGAGGGGGCCCTAATAGGCGGTGAGCAGTTCTTC.

The chain joins TRBV29-1 to TRBJ2-1; D is uncertain. The CDR3 runs to 11 residues. The germline V and J ends were trimmed by 5 bases and 5 bases, with 7 bases remaining between them. The germline gives CDR1 SQVTM, CDR2 ANQGSEA. As DNA, the CDR3 is TGCAGCGTTCCCTATCACAATGAGCAGTTCTTC. Amino acids: CSVPYHNEQFF.

In this sample, this clonotype turned up a few times. The chain carries TRBV5-6 and TRBJ2-3, with D possibly matching TRBD2 (6 bases). The V and J ends lost 1 base and 3 bases respectively, with 18 bases between them. The germline V gene has CDR1 SGHDT and CDR2 YYEEEE. The length of the CDR3 is 17 residues. CDR3 DNA sequence: TGTGCCAGCAGCTTGATTAGGAGGAGGGAGGCGACAGATACGCAGTATTTT. This sequence encodes CASSLIRRREATDTQYF.

In DNA, the CDR3 is TGCAGTGTTCAGACGGTGGAAAAACTGTTTTTT. Residues: CSVQTVEKLFF. V and J are TRBV20-1 and TRBJ1-4; D gene uncertain. V was pared by 7 bases and J by 8 bases, with 11 bases between. The CDR3 is made up of 11 amino acids. Germline V gene data show CDR1 as DFQATT and CDR2 as SNEGSKA (reference sequence).

This clonotype was found a few times. The V and J genes are TRBV7-2 and TRBJ1-1; TRBD1 is a possible D gene (5 bases). CDR3 length: 13 amino acids. V lost 8 bases to trimming and J lost 3 bases, with 13 bases between them. Germline V gene lookup returns CDR1 SGHTA and CDR2 FQGNSA. CDR3 nucleotide sequence: TGTGCCAGCTCCTGGGGGGGATACACTGAAGCTTTCTTT. It encodes CASSWGGYTEAFF. Drawing the rest from reference TRBV7-2 and TRBJ1-1, the complete variable domain is GAGVSQSPSNKVTEKGKDVELRCDPISGHTALYWYRQSLGQGLEFLIYFQGNSAPDKSGLPSDRFSAERTGGSVSTLTIQRTQQEDSAVYLCASSWGGYTEAFFGQGTRLTVV.

The genes are TRBV3-1 and TRBJ2-3; D gene uncertain. The CDR3 has 15 residues. V gave up 1 base and J gave up 1 base, with 9 bases separating them. The germline V gene has CDR1 LGHDT and CDR2 YNNKEL (reference sequence). The CDR3 nucleotides are TGTGCCAGCAGCCAAGTAGGGATTCGCACAGATACGCAGTATTTT. Amino acid sequence: CASSQVGIRTDTQYF.

The chain recombines TRBV6-1 with TRBJ1-6, with 8 bases lining up with TRBD1. V shed 7 bases and J 6 bases; nucleotides not matched to a gene: 14. Germline CDR1 MNHNS, CDR2 SASEGT. The CDR3 contains 17 residues. CDR3 in DNA: TGTGCCAGCAATCCTCTTACCGGGACAGGACTTAATTCACCCCTCCACTTT. It specifies CASNPLTGTGLNSPLHF.

On this clonotype itself: Relative to the germline gene, one junction end is altered; a read error may explain this. This chain joins TRBV6-1 and TRBJ2-1; no clear D gene. The CDR3 covers 15 residues. In germline, CDR1 is MNHNS, CDR2 SASEGT. The CDR3 here is CASSATGNSYNEHFF. Written as DNA, the CDR3 is TGTGCCAGCAGCGCCACCGGAAACTCCTACAATGAGCACTTCTTC.

J is TRBJ2-7 and V is TRBV7-2; 7 positions agree with TRBD1. The CDR3 runs 16 residues. V dropped 6 bases and J dropped 3; count of bases not matched to a gene: 14. Germline V gene data show CDR1 as SGHTA and CDR2 as FQGNSA. The CDR3 reads CASRPAGTETFYEQYF. In nucleotides, the CDR3 is TGTGCCAGCAGACCCGCCGGGACAGAGACCTTCTACGAGCAGTACTTC.

This clonotype was seen more than once but under ten times. A read error may account for a junction end that differs from germline. The genes are TRBV29-1 and TRBJ2-1; the match to TRBD2 covers 10 bases. The germline gives CDR1 SQVTM, CDR2 ANQGSEA. This CDR3 region has 17 residues. The CDR3 reads CSVINYPGLAADNGQFF. CDR3 nucleotide sequence: TGCAGCGTCATAAATTACCCTGGACTAGCGGCGGACAATGGGCAGTTCTTC.

This clonotype was seen more than once but under ten times. The rearrangement uses TRBV5-1 and TRBJ2-1; no clear D. Germline values: CDR1 SGHRS, CDR2 YFSETQ. This CDR3 has 19 residues. The V end was cut by 0 bases, the J end by 8 bases, with 27 bases between. CDR3: CASSLALTSHMNFHYEQFF. In nucleotides, the CDR3 is TGCGCCAGCAGCTTGGCCTTGACATCCCATATGAATTTCCACTATGAGCAGTTCTTC.

This clonotype has just a few counts. J is TRBJ1-2 and V is TRBV27, with a tentative D call TRBD1 (6 bases). CDR3 length: 17 amino acids. V was pared by 1 base and J by 5 bases, with 20 bases between. Germline assignment: CDR1 MNHEY and CDR2 SMNVEV (reference sequence). DNA of the CDR3: TGTGCCAGCAGTTTATACCCTGTGAGGGGGGTGGTTTATGGCTACACCTTC. Translated: CASSLYPVRGVVYGYTF.

V is TRBV29-1 and J is TRBJ1-2, with D perhaps matching TRBD1 (5 bases). Looked up from germline, CDR1 is SQVTM and CDR2 is ANQGSEA. The CDR3 totals 14 residues. The V and J ends lost 6 bases and 4 bases respectively, with 18 bases between them. The CDR3 loop is CSVRGTLSVYGYTF. CDR3 bases: TGCAGCGTGCGTGGGACCTTGTCTGTCTATGGCTACACCTTC. The complete variable domain, with remaining parts taken from reference TRBV29-1 and TRBJ1-2, reads SAVISQKPSRDICQRGTSLTIQCQVDSQVTMMFWYRQQPGQSLTLIATANQGSEATYESGFVIDKFPISRPNLTFSTLTVSNMSPEDSSIYLCSVRGTLSVYGYTFGSGTRLTVV.

A few counts support this clonotype. V usage is TRBV28 and J usage is TRBJ2-5; D is unclear. Germline loops: CDR1 MDHEN, CDR2 SYDVKM. This CDR3 is built from 12 residues. Trimming removed 8 bases from V and 5 bases from J, with 12 bases in between. CDR3 nucleotides: TGTGCCAGCCGAACTCCCCCGGAGACCCAGTACTTC. Amino acid sequence: CASRTPPETQYF. The entire variable domain, with the rest obtained from reference TRBV28 and TRBJ2-5, is as follows: DVKVTQSSRYLVKRTGEKVFLECVQDMDHENMFWYRQDPGLGLRLIYFSYDVKMKEKGDIPEGYSVSREKKERFSLILESASTNQTSMYLCASRTPPETQYFGPGTRLLVL.

This chain joins TRBV20-1 and TRBJ1-2, with D possibly being TRBD1 (5 bases). V lost 2 bases to trimming and J lost 4 bases, with 11 bases between them. Germline CDR1 DFQATT, CDR2 SNEGSKA (reference sequence). The CDR3 spans 13 residues. CDR3 nucleotides: TGCAGTGCTAGACAGGTGGGGGTCTATGGCTACACCTTC. It specifies CSARQVGVYGYTF.

The DNA of the CDR3 is TGTGCCACCAGCAGAGATGGGGACAGCCCTAATGAAAAACTGTTTTTT. It yields the protein CATSRDGDSPNEKLFF. The rearrangement joins TRBV15 to TRBJ1-4; TRBD1 matches at 7 bases. The CDR3 contains 16 residues. The V and J ends lost 0 bases and 3 bases, in that order; junction bases with no gene match: 4. The germline V gene has CDR1 LNHNV and CDR2 YYDKDF (reference sequence).

About this clonotype itself: An end of the junction differs from the germline gene, which may be a read error. This chain joins TRBV20-1 and TRBJ2-3, with D possibly being TRBD2 (5 bases). Germline assignment: CDR1 DFQATT and CDR2 SNEGSKA (reference sequence). This CDR3 region has 11 residues. CDR3 sequence (DNA): TGCAGTACTAGAAAGTTAGATACGCAGTATTTT. Translated, it gives CSTRKLDTQYF.

This clonotype has just a few counts. CDR3 protein: CASSPAIELAGGTSADTQYF. The CDR3 coding sequence is TGCGCCAGCAGCCCAGCGATAGAACTAGCGGGGGGGACATCGGCGGATACGCAGTATTTT. This chain uses TRBV5-1 with TRBJ2-3, with 13 bases lining up with TRBD2. Germline V CDR1 and CDR2: SGHRS, YFSETQ. V dropped 4 bases and J dropped 6; count of bases not matched to a gene: 20. The CDR3 is 20 residues long.